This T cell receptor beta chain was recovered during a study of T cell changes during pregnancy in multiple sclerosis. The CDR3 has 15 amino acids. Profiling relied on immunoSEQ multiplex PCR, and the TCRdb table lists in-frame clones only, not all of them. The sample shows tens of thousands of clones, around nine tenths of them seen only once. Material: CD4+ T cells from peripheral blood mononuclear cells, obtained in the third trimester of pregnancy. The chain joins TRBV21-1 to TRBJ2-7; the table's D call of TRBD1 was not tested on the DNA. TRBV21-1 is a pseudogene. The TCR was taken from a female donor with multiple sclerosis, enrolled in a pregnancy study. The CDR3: CASSTSQGHIYEQYF. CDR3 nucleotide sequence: TGTGCCAGTAGCACCTCCCAGGGTCACATCTACGAGCAGTACTTC.